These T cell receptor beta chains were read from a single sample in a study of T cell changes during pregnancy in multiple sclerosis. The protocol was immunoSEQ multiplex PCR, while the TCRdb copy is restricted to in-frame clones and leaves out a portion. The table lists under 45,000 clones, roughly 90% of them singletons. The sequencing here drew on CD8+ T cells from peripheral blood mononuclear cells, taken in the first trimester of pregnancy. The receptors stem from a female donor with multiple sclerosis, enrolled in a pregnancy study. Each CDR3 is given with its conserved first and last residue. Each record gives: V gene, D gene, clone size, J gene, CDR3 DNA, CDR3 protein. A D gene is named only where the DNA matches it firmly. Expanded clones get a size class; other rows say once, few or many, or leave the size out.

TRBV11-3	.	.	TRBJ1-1	TGTGCCAGCAGCTTCGAACTCCCGAACACTGAAGCTTTCTTT	CASSFELPNTEAFF
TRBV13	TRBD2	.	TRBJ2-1	TGTGCCAGCAGCTTAGGATCTAGCGGGGGGCCCCGGAATGAGCAGTTCTTC	CASSLGSSGGPRNEQFF
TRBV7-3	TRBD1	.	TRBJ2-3	TGTGCCAGCAGCCGGGGACAGGGGAGCACAGATACGCAGTATTTT	CASSRGQGSTDTQYF
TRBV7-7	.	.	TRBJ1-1	TGTGCCAGCAGTTGGACAGAGAACACTGAAGCTTTCTTT	CASSWTENTEAFF
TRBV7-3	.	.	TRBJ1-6	TGTGCCAGCAGCTTAAATCCGGGAAATAATTCACCCCTCCACTTT	CASSLNPGNNSPLHF
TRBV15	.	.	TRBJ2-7	TGTGCCACCAGCAGAGAAGATTCAGGGGCCTACGAGCAGTACTTC	CATSREDSGAYEQYF
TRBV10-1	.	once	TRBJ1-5	TGCGCCAGCACCGACAGAATAAATCAGCCCCAGCATTTT	CASTDRINQPQHF
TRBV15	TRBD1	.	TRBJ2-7	TGTGCCACCAGCAGAGATGGGACAGCCTACGAGCAGTACTTC	CATSRDGTAYEQYF
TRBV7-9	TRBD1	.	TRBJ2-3	TGTGCCAGCAGCGGAGGACAGGACAGCACAGATACGCAGTATTTT	CASSGGQDSTDTQYF
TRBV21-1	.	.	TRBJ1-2	TGTGCCAGCAGCAAATCGAAGCCTTTGACTTTCTATGGCTACACCTTC	CASSKSKPLTFYGYTF
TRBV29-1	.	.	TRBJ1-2	TGCAGCGTTGGACAGCCCCTTGGTGGTGGCTACACCTTC	CSVGQPLGGGYTF
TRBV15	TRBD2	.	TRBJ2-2	TGTGCCACCAGCACTACTCGGACTAGCGGGGGGCTTAACACCGGGGAGCTGTTTTTT	CATSTTRTSGGLNTGELFF
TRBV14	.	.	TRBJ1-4	TGTGCCAGCAGCCGAGGGAGGGCTCTAAATGAAAAACTGTTTTTT	CASSRGRALNEKLFF
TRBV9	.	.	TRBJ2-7	TGTGCCAGCAGCTCCCAAGAGAACCATCTCTACGAGCAGTACTTC	CASSSQENHLYEQYF
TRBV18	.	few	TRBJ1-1	TGTGCCAGCTCACCATGGGGGGACCCTGAAGCTTTCTTT	CASSPWGDPEAFF
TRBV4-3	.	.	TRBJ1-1	TGCGCCAGCAGCCAAGATGCGGGAGGACCGAACACTGAAGCTTTCTTT	CASSQDAGGPNTEAFF
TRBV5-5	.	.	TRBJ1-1	TGTGCCAGCAGCTTGTATCAGCAGGCCTCATCAGGGACTGAAGCTTTCTTT	CASSLYQQASSGTEAFF
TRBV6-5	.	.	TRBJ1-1	TGTGCCAGCCGGATTGGGGTGTCTGGAGGGACTGAAGCTTTCTTT	CASRIGVSGGTEAFF
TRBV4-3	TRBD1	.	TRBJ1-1	TGCGCCAGCAGCCAAGATTGGGGGGACAGGGTTTTGACTGAAGCTTTCTTT	CASSQDWGDRVLTEAFF
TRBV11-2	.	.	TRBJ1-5	TGTGCCAGCAGCTTAGAGAGACACGTTAGCAATCAGCCCCAGCATTTT	CASSLERHVSNQPQHF
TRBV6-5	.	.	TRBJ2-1	TGTGCCAGCAGCAAATACCTGAGCTCCTACAATGAGCAGTTCTTC	CASSKYLSSYNEQFF
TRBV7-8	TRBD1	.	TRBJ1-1	TGTGCCAGCAGAAAGGGACAGATTAACACTGAAGCTTTCTTT	CASRKGQINTEAFF
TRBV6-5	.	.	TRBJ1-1	TGTGCCAGCCTAAGCGGGGGCACTGAAGCTTTCTTT	CASLSGGTEAFF
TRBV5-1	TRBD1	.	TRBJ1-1	TGCGCCAGCGGCCCGGGACAGGGTGAAGCTTTCTTT	CASGPGQGEAFF
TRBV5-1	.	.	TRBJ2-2	TGCGCCAGCAGCTTGGAGTCAGGGCCAAACACCGGGGAGCTGTTTTTT	CASSLESGPNTGELFF
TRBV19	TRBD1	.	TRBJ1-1	TGTGCCAGTGATGCAGGGGGGCCTGAAGCTTTCTTT	CASDAGGPEAFF
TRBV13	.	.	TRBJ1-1	TGTGCCAGCAGCCAACACGACTGGGGGGGGATGAACACTGAAGCTTTCTTT	CASSQHDWGGMNTEAFF
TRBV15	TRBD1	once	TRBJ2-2	TGTGCCACCAGCAGAGATACAGGGGTACCCGGGGAGCTGTTTTTT	CATSRDTGVPGELFF